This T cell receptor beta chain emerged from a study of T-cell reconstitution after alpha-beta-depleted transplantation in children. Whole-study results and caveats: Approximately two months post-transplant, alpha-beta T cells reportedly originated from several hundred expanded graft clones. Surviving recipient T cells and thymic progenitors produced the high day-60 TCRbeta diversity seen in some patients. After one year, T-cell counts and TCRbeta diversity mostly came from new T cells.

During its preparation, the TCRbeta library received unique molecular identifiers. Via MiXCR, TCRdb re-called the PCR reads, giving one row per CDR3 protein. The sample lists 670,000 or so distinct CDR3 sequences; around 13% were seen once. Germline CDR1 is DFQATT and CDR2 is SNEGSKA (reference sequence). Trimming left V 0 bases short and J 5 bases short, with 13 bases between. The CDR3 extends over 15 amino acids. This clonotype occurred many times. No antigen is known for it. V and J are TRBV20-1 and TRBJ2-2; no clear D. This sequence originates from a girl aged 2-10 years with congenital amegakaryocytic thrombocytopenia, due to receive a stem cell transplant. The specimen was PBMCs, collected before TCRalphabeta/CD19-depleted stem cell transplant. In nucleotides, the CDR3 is TGCAGTGCTAGAGATCCCAGACCTTTAACCGGGGAGCTGTTTTTT. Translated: CSARDPRPLTGELFF.